Following are 3 T cell receptor beta chains from one sample sequenced in a study of T cells in localized non-small cell lung cancer. Sequencing used immunoSEQ multiplex PCR; TCRdb keeps in-frame clones, though not all of them. The sample holds around 9,600 clones, roughly 94% seen once. Source: peripheral blood, taken before any cancer treatment. Receptors were obtained from a woman between 35 and 75 years old with stage I squamous cell lung carcinoma.

The V call is TRBV6-1, the J call TRBJ2-3; D gene unclear. The CDR3 covers 13 residues. Trimming pared 8 bases from V and 3 bases from J, leaving 12 bases between. The V gene's germline CDR1 is MNHNS and CDR2 SASEGT. The CDR3 region is CASSRRVTDTQYF. The CDR3 coding sequence is TGTGCCAGCTCTAGAAGGGTGACAGATACGCAGTATTTT.

The chain is built from TRBV4-3 and TRBJ2-7, with D tentatively TRBD1 (6 bases). The CDR3 is 13 amino acids. Trimming took off 0 bases at V and 6 bases at J, with 9 bases between the two ends. Looked up from germline, CDR1 is LGHNA and CDR2 is YSLEER. In DNA form, the CDR3 reads TGCGCCAGCAGCCAAGATACAGGGACCGAGCAGTACTTC. Its protein is CASSQDTGTEQYF.

In its sample, this clone was seen a few times. The chain joins TRBV2 to TRBJ1-6, with D possibly matching TRBD1 (6 bases). V lost 7 bases to trimming and J lost 10 bases, with 11 bases between them. Per germline, CDR1 SNHLY and CDR2 FYNNEI. The CDR3 sequence is 12 residues long. The CDR3, as DNA: TGTGCCAGCACTGCAGGGGACTCACCCCTCCACTTT. This encodes CASTAGDSPLHF.